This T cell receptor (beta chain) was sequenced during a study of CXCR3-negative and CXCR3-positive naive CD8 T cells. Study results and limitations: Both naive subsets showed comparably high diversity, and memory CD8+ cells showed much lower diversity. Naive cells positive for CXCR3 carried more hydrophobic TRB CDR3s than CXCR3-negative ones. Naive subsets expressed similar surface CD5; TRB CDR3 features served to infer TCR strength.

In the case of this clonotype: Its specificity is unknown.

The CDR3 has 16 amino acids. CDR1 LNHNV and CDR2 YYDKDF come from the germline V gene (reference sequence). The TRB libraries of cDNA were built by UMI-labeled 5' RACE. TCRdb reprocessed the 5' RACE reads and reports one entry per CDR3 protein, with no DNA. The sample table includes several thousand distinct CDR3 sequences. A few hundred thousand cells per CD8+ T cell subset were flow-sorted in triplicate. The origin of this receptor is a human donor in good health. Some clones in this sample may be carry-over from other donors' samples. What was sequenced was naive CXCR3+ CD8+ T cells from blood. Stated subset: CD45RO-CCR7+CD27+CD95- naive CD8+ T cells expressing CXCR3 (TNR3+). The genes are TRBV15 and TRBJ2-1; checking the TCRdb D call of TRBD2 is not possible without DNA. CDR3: CATSRAPGIGNNEQFF.